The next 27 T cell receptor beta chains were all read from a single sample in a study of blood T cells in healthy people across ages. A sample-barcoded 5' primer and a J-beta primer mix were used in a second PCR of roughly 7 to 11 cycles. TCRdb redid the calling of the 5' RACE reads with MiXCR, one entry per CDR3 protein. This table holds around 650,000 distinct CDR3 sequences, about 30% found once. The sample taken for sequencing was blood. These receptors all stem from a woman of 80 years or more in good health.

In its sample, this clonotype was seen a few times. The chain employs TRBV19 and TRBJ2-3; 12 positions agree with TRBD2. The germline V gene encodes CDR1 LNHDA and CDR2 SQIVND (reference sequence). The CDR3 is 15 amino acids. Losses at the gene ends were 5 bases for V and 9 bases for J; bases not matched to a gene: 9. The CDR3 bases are TGTGCCAGTAGTCCTGGACTAGCGGGGACCTTAACGCAGTATTTT. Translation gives CASSPGLAGTLTQYF.

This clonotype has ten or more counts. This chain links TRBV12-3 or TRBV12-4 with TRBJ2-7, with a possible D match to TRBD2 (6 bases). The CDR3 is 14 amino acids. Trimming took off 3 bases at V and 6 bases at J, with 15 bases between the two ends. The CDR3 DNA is TGTGCCAGCAGTTTCGAGGGACTCTCTCGCGAGCAGTACTTC. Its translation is CASSFEGLSREQYF.

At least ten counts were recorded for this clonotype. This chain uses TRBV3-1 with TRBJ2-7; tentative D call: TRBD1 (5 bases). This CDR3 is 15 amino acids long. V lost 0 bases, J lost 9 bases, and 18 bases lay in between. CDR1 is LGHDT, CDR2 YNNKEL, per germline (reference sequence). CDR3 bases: TGTGCCAGCAGCCAAGATAGTGGAGTGGGGCTAAGGCAGTACTTC. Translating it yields CASSQDSGVGLRQYF.

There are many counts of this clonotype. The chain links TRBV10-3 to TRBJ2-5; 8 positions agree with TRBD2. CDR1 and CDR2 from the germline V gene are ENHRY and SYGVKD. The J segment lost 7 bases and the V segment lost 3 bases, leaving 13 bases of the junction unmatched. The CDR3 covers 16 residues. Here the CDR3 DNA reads TGTGCCATCAGTGAAATAGCGGGGAATGAAGGCCGGACCCAGTACTTC. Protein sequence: CAISEIAGNEGRTQYF.

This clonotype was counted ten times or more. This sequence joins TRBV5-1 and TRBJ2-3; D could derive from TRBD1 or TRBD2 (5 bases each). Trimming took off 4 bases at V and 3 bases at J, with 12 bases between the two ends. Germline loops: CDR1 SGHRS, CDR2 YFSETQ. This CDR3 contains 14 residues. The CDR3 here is CASSRDLETDTQYF. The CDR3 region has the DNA TGCGCCAGCAGCAGGGACCTAGAAACAGATACGCAGTATTTT.

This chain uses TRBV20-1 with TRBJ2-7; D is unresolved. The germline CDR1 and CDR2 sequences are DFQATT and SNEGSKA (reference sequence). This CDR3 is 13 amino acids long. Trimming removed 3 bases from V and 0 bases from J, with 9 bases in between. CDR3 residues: CSARNPGSYEQYF. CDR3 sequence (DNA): TGCAGTGCTAGGAATCCGGGCTCCTACGAGCAGTACTTC.

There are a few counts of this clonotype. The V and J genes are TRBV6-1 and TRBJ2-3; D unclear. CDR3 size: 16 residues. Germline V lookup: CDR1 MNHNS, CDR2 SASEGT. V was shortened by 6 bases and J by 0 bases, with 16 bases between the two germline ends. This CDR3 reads CASSDQPRISTDTQYF. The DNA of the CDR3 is TGTGCCAGCAGCGACCAGCCCCGGATTAGCACAGATACGCAGTATTTT.

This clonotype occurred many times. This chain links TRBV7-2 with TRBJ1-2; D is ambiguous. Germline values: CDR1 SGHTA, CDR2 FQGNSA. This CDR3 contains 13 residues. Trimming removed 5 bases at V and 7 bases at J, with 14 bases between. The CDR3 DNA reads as TGTGCCAGCAGCCCCGCCCAGAGCAGTGGCTACACCTTC. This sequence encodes CASSPAQSSGYTF.

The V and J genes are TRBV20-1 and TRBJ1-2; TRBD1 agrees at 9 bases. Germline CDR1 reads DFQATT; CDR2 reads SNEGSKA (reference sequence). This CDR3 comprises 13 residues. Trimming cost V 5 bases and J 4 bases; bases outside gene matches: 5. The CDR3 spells CSARGTGFYGYTF. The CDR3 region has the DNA TGCAGTGCTCGAGGGACAGGGTTCTATGGCTACACCTTC.

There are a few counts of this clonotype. The CDR3 sequence: CASTRSGGATDAQYF. The CDR3 region has the DNA TGTGCCAGCACTCGGAGCGGGGGGGCCACCGATGCGCAGTATTTT. The J gene is TRBJ2-3, the V gene TRBV12-3 or TRBV12-4, with TRBD2 matching over 10 bases. The CDR3 covers 15 residues. V trimming: 7 bases; J trimming: 10 bases; junction bases outside the gene matches: 14.

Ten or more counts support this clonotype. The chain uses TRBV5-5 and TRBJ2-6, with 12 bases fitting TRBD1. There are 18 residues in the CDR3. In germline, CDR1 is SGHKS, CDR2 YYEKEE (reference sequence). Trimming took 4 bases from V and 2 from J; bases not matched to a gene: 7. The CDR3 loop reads CASSPGQGAPPGANVLTF. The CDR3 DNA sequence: TGTGCCAGCAGCCCGGGACAGGGGGCACCTCCTGGGGCCAACGTCCTGACTTTC.

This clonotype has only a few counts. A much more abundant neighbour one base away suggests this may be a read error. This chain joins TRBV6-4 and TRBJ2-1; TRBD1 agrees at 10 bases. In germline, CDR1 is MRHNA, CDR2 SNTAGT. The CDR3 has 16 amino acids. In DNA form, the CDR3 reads TGTGCCGGCAGTAAGCAGACAGGGGGCGCCTACAATGAGCAGTTCTTC. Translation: CAGSKQTGGAYNEQFF.

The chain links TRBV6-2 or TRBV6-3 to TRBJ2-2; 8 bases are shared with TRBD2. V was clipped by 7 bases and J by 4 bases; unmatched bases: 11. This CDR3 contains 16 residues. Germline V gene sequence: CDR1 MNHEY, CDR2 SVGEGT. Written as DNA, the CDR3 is TGTGCCAGCACCAATCCGGCGGGGGGAGTCACCGGGGAGCTGTTTTTT. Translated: CASTNPAGGVTGELFF.

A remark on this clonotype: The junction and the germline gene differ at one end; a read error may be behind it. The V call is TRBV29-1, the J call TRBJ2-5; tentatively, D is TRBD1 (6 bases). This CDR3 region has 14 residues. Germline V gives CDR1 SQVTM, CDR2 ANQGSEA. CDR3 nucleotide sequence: TGCAGCGTTGGGTCGCCAGGGGCCCAAGGGACCCAGTACTTC. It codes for CSVGSPGAQGTQYF.

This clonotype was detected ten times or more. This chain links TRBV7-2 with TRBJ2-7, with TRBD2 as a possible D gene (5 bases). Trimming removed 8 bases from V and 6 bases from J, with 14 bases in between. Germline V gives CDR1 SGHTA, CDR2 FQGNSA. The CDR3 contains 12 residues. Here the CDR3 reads CASFTSIGEQYF. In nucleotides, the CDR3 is TGTGCCAGCTTTACTAGTATCGGCGAGCAGTACTTC.

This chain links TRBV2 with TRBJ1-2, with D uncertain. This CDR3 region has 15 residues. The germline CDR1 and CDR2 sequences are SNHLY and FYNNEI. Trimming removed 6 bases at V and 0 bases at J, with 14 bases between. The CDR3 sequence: CASSPGQATNYGYTF. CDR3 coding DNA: TGTGCCAGCAGCCCCGGGCAGGCAACTAACTATGGCTACACCTTC.

The CDR3 here is CSVRTSGEQYF. The CDR3, as DNA: TGCAGCGTGAGGACTAGCGGCGAGCAGTACTTC. This chain uses TRBV29-1 with TRBJ2-7, with 10 bases aligning to TRBD2. The junction had 2 bases not matched to a gene; V was cut back by 6 bases and J by 6 bases. Germline values: CDR1 SQVTM, CDR2 ANQGSEA. CDR3 size: 11 residues.

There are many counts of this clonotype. CDR3 bases: TGTGCCAGCAGTTTGGGCTCGGGGCAGGGGGGCAATCAGCCCCAGCATTTT. It is translated as CASSLGSGQGGNQPQHF. The chain combines TRBV12-3 or TRBV12-4 with TRBJ1-5; 7 positions match TRBD1. V shed 3 bases, J shed 2 bases, and the junction held 10 bases outside the gene matches. The CDR3 consists of 17 residues.

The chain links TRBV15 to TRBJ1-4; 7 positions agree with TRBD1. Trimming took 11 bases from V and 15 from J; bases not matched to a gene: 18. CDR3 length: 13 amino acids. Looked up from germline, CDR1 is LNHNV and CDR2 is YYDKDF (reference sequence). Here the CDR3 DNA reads TGTGCCGTGGAGGACAGGAGGCGCGGGTCCTTGTTTTTT. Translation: CAVEDRRRGSLFF.

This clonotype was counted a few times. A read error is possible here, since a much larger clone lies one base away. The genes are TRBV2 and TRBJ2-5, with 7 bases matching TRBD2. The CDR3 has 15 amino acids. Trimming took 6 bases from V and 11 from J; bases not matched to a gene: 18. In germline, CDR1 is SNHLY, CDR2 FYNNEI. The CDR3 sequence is CASSPTAGSGSEQYF. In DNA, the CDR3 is TGTGCCAGCAGCCCAACAGCGGGGTCGGGCAGTGAGCAGTACTTC.

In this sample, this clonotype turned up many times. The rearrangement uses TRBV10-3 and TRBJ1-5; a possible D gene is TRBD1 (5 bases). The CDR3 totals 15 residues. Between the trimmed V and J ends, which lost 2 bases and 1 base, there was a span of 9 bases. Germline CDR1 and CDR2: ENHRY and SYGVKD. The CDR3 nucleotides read TGTGCCATCAGTGAGGGGGGGATCAGCAATCAGCCCCAGCATTTT. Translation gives CAISEGGISNQPQHF.

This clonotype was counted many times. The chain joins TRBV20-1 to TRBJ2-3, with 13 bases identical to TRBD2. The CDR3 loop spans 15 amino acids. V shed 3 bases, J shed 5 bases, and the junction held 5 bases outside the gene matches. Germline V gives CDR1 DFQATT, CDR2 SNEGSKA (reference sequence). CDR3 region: CSARTSGGRKDTQYF. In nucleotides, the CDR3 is TGCAGTGCTAGGACTAGCGGGGGGCGGAAAGATACGCAGTATTTT.

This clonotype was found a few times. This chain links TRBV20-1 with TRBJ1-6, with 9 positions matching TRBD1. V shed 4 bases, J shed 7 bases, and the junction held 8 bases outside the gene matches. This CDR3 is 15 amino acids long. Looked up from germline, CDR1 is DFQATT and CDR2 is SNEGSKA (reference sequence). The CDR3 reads CSANPTGGLNSPLHF. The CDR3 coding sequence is TGCAGTGCTAACCCGACAGGGGGACTGAATTCACCCCTCCACTTT.

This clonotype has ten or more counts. CDR3 amino acids: CASSLASASGANVLTF. For the CDR3, the DNA is TGTGCCAGCAGCTTAGCGTCAGCTTCTGGGGCCAACGTCCTGACTTTC. This rearrangement joins TRBV7-8 to TRBJ2-6; D is undetermined. Germline CDR1 is SGHVS and CDR2 is FQNEAQ. Trimming took off 0 bases at V and 1 base at J, with 7 bases between the two ends. This CDR3 contains 16 residues.

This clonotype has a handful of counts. In DNA, the CDR3 is TGTGCCAGCAGTCAGGAACTCACTCAGCCCCAGCATTTT. Translation gives CASSQELTQPQHF. The chain combines TRBV2 with TRBJ1-5; D not certain. The CDR3 loop spans 13 amino acids. Germline loops: CDR1 SNHLY, CDR2 FYNNEI. V dropped 5 bases and J dropped 6 bases, with 11 bases sitting between them.

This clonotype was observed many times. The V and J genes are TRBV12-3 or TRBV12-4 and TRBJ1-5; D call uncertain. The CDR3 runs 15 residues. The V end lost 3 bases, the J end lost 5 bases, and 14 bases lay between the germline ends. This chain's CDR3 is CASSLRTLKDQPQHF. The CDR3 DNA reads TGTGCCAGCAGTTTGAGGACCCTAAAGGATCAGCCCCAGCATTTT.

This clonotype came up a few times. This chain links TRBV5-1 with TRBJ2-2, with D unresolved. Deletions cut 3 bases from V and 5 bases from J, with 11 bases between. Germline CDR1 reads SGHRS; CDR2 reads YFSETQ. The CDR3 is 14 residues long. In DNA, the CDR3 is TGCGCCAGCAGCTCTACGGTGGGAACCGGGGAGCTGTTTTTT. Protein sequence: CASSSTVGTGELFF.